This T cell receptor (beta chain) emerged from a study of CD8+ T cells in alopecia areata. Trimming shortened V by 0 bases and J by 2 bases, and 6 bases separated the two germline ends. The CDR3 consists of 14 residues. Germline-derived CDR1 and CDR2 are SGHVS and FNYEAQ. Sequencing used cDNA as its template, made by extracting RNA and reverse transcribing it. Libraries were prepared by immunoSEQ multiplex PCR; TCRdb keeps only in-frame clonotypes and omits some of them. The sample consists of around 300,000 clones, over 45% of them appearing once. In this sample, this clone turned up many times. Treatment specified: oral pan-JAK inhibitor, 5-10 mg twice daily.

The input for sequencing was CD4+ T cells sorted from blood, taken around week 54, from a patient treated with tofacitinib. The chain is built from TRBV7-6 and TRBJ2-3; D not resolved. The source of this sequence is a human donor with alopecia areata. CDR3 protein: CASSLAFATDTQYF. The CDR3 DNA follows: TGTGCCAGCAGCTTAGCCTTTGCCACAGATACGCAGTATTTT.